Presented here are 21 T cell receptor beta chains from one specimen sequenced in a study of spatial heterogeneity in lung cancer. Time point indicated: sample taken at primary tumor resection. Tumor, nontumor lung or frozen PBMC supplied whole RNA, sequenced without sorting. In TCRdb, the 5' RACE reads were re-called with MiXCR into one record per CDR3 protein. Of 6,500 or so distinct CDR3 sequences in the sample, 7% were seen once. The sequenced sample was PBMCs, obtained at surgery. The receptors shown here come from a male donor with early-stage non-small cell lung cancer.

This clonotype showed up many times. This beta chain slipped into a library made for alpha chains as a stray read, so its size is not meaningful. This chain connects TRBV11-2 to TRBJ2-3, with D unresolved. Germline V gene sequence: CDR1 SGHAT, CDR2 FQNNGV. The CDR3 consists of 14 residues. Between the trimmed V and J ends, which lost 5 bases and 6 bases, there was a span of 15 bases. The CDR3 DNA follows: TGTGCCAGCAGCCCCCTTACTAATTCGGATACGCAGTATTTT. Translating gives CASSPLTNSDTQYF. Together with reference TRBV11-2 and TRBJ2-3, the CDR3 gives the full variable domain: EAGVAQSPRYKIIEKRQSVAFWCNPISGHATLYWYQQILGQGPKLLIQFQNNGVVDDSQLPKDRFSAERLKGVDSTLKIQPAKLEDSAVYLCASSPLTNSDTQYFGPGTRLTVL.

Ten or more counts support this clonotype. In a library made to pick up alpha chains, this beta chain is a stray read with a size that means little. The V gene is TRBV21-1, the J gene TRBJ2-3. TRBV21-1 is given as a pseudogene. This CDR3 spans 16 amino acids. The CDR3 reads CASSKIGKYSTDTQYF. The CDR3 nucleotides are TGTGCCAGCAGCAAAATAGGGAAATATAGCACAGATACGCAGTATTTT.

This clonotype was found many times. Little can be read into the size of this beta chain, an off-target read in a library designed for alpha chains. The chain recombines TRBV7-6 with TRBJ2-3, with TRBD1 matching over 9 bases. This CDR3 has 15 amino acids. CDR1 SGHVS and CDR2 FNYEAQ come from the germline V gene. The J segment lost 8 bases and the V segment lost 8 bases, leaving 14 bases of the junction unmatched. In DNA, the CDR3 is TGTGCCAGCGAGCCGGGACAGGGAAAAGTAGCTACGCAGTATTTT. Amino acids: CASEPGQGKVATQYF.

This clonotype was observed at least ten times. The library was prepared for alpha chains; this beta chain is a stray read, so its frequency means little. The rearrangement links TRBV28 to TRBJ2-1; D is unclear. V was cut by 6 bases and J by 6 bases, with 21 bases left in between. Germline V gives CDR1 MDHEN, CDR2 SYDVKM. The CDR3 is made up of 16 amino acids. This CDR3 is CASSPPNNGPSNEQFF. The DNA for the CDR3 is TGTGCCAGCAGCCCCCCGAACAACGGGCCATCCAATGAGCAGTTCTTC.

This clonotype was recorded a few times. This beta chain represents an off-target read in a library built for alpha chains; its size is of limited meaning. The chain recombines TRBV20-1 with TRBJ2-5; D may be TRBD1 or TRBD2 (5 bases each). Trimming shortened V by 0 bases and J by 5 bases, and 10 bases separated the two germline ends. The CDR3 loop spans 13 amino acids. Germline CDR1 DFQATT, CDR2 SNEGSKA (reference sequence). CDR3 nucleotides: TGCAGTGCTAGAGAAGGGGAGTCGGAGACCCAGTACTTC. Amino acids: CSAREGESETQYF.

This clonotype has a count of ten or more. Found in a library prepared for alpha chains, this beta chain is an off-target read, and its abundance has little meaning. This chain uses TRBV12-3 or TRBV12-4 with TRBJ2-2; 12 positions agree with TRBD2. J lost 3 bases, V lost 1 base, and 24 bases had no gene match. CDR3 length equals 24 residues. The CDR3 protein is CASSLDMRFPGLAGPPTDTGELFF. The CDR3 coding sequence is TGTGCCAGCAGTTTAGATATGAGGTTCCCGGGACTAGCGGGCCCCCCAACCGACACCGGGGAGCTGTTTTTT.

This clonotype was seen repeatedly, ten times or more. A library made for alpha chains picked up this beta chain off target, so its size means little. The chain combines TRBV7-8 with TRBJ1-1; the match to TRBD1 covers 9 bases. The CDR3 loop spans 14 amino acids. CDR1 and CDR2 from the germline V gene are SGHVS and FQNEAQ. J gave up 4 bases and V 3 bases, and 3 bases lay outside the gene matches. In DNA form, the CDR3 reads TGTGCCAGCAGCTTGGGACAGGGCTCCACTGAAGCTTTCTTT. Its translation is CASSLGQGSTEAFF.

This clonotype was counted only a few times. The library was designed around alpha chains, so this beta chain is a stray read whose abundance carries little weight. The chain has TRBV14 and TRBJ2-7, with D unclear. The CDR3 contains 11 residues. V gave up 2 bases and J gave up 2 bases, with 1 base separating them. The germline V gene encodes CDR1 SGHDN and CDR2 FVKESK. The CDR3 loop reads CASSQTYEQYF. The DNA for the CDR3 is TGTGCCAGCAGCCAAACCTACGAGCAGTACTTC. The full variable domain, in which reference TRBV14 and TRBJ2-7 provide the parts outside the CDR3, is EAGVTQFPSHSVIEKGQTVTLRCDPISGHDNLYWYRRVMGKEIKFLLHFVKESKQDESGMPNNRFLAERTGGTYSTLKVQPAELEDSGVYFCASSQTYEQYFGPGTRLTVT.

This clonotype appeared many times. This beta chain is a stray read from a library made for alpha chains; its abundance is not meaningful. This chain uses TRBV20-1 with TRBJ1-5, with unresolved D. The germline gives CDR1 DFQATT, CDR2 SNEGSKA (reference sequence). V gave up 0 bases and J gave up 7 bases, with 13 bases separating them. CDR3 length: 14 residues. CDR3 bases: TGCAGTGCTAGAGAAGGGTCCCTAGAACAGCCCCAGCATTTT. Amino acids: CSAREGSLEQPQHF.

In this sample, this clonotype turned up many times. This beta chain slipped into a library made for alpha chains as a stray read, so its size is not meaningful. The chain joins TRBV5-6 to TRBJ2-3; D may be TRBD1 (6 bases). Trimming removed 2 bases at V and 2 bases at J, with 12 bases between. Germline CDR1 is SGHDT and CDR2 is YYEEEE. The CDR3 consists of 15 residues. The CDR3 DNA reads TGTGCCAGCAGCTTCACAGGGTTTGTCACAGATACGCAGTATTTT. Its protein is CASSFTGFVTDTQYF.

This clonotype has more than one count but fewer than ten. In a library made to pick up alpha chains, this beta chain is a stray read with a size that means little. The chain has TRBV5-1 and TRBJ2-5; 12 bases fit TRBD2. Germline CDR1 reads SGHRS; CDR2 reads YFSETQ. Unmatched junction bases numbered 5, after V lost 3 bases and J lost 2 bases. This CDR3 contains 16 residues. The CDR3 region has the DNA TGCGCCAGCAGCTCGTCACTAGCGGGGGGACAAGAGACCCAGTACTTC. It is translated as CASSSSLAGGQETQYF.

At least ten counts were recorded for this clonotype. As an off-target read in a library built for alpha chains, this beta chain has a frequency of little significance. The CDR3 region has the DNA TGTGCCACCAGCACCGCACTAGCGGGAGATAGGACAGATACGCAGTATTTT. It encodes CATSTALAGDRTDTQYF. The chain is built from TRBV15 and TRBJ2-3; TRBD2 matches 11 bases. This CDR3 has 17 residues. CDR1 and CDR2 from the germline V gene are LNHNV and YYDKDF (reference sequence). Trimming took 4 bases from V and 3 from J; bases not matched to a gene: 9.

This clonotype was counted ten times or more. As an off-target read in a library built for alpha chains, this beta chain has a frequency of little significance. The rearrangement uses TRBV27 and TRBJ2-1; 10 positions match TRBD2. The CDR3 is 17 residues long. In germline, CDR1 is MNHEY, CDR2 SMNVEV (reference sequence). Trimming at V came to 6 bases and at J to 9 bases, leaving 17 bases not matched to a gene. For the CDR3, the DNA is TGTGCCAGCAGAACCACCTTCCGGGGCCGACTAGCGGGTGAGCAGTTCTTC. This encodes CASRTTFRGRLAGEQFF.

This clonotype was picked up many times. A library prepared for alpha chains yielded this beta chain as an off-target read; its size is of little meaning. J is TRBJ1-6 and V is TRBV10-3, with 7 positions matching TRBD1. Germline-derived CDR1 and CDR2 are ENHRY and SYGVKD. J gave up 7 bases and V 3 bases, and 9 bases lay outside the gene matches. This CDR3 spans 16 amino acids. The CDR3 reads CAISDRGSLRNSPLHF. CDR3 nucleotides: TGTGCCATCAGTGACAGGGGGTCTTTAAGAAATTCACCCCTCCACTTT.

In regard to this clonotype: For a library built for alpha chains, this beta chain is a stray read; little rests on its size. The chain couples TRBV6-5 to TRBJ2-3; TRBD1 matches at 8 bases. There are 14 residues in the CDR3. V shed 5 bases, J shed 4 bases, and the junction held 5 bases outside the gene matches. CDR1 and CDR2 from the germline V gene are MNHEY and SVGAGI. The CDR3 DNA is TGTGCCAGCAGTGGTCAGGGGGCAGCAGATACGCAGTATTTT. Amino acids: CASSGQGAADTQYF.

There are many counts of this clonotype. Found in a library prepared for alpha chains, this beta chain is an off-target read, and its abundance has little meaning. The chain joins TRBV10-3 to TRBJ1-5; perhaps TRBD1 as D (6 bases). Trimming took 3 bases from V and 2 from J, leaving 8 bases between them. CDR3 length: 14 amino acids. The germline V gene encodes CDR1 ENHRY and CDR2 SYGVKD. CDR3 sequence (DNA): TGTGCCATCAGTGAACAGGGTGGCAATCAGCCCCAGCATTTT. This encodes CAISEQGGNQPQHF.

This clonotype was seen repeatedly, ten times or more. The library was built for alpha chains, so this beta chain is an off-target read and its size means little. The J gene is TRBJ2-7, the V gene TRBV20-1, with 8 bases aligning to TRBD2. The CDR3 runs 15 residues. The V gene end was trimmed by 6 bases and the J gene end by 1 base; junction bases not matched to a gene: 11. Germline V lookup: CDR1 DFQATT, CDR2 SNEGSKA (reference sequence). CDR3 bases: TGCAGTGCCACGGGAGCAGCGGGAGATTCCTACGAGCAGTACTTC. This codes for CSATGAAGDSYEQYF.

This clonotype occurred many times. Since it is a stray read in a library aimed at alpha chains, this beta chain has a size that is not meaningful. This chain uses TRBV20-1 with TRBJ2-7; D is unresolved. This CDR3 contains 13 residues. Trimming pared 0 bases from V and 6 bases from J, leaving 12 bases between. Germline CDR1 is DFQATT and CDR2 is SNEGSKA (reference sequence). The CDR3 DNA follows: TGCAGTGCTAGAGACCCCTCATTAAGCGAGCAGTACTTC. Amino acids: CSARDPSLSEQYF.

A note on this clonotype: Since the library was made to target alpha chains, this beta chain is a stray read and its abundance is not meaningful. V and J are TRBV19 and TRBJ2-2; 9 bases agree with TRBD1. V gave up 4 bases and J gave up 3 bases; unmatched junction bases: 6. The CDR3 extends over 16 amino acids. Germline assignment: CDR1 LNHDA and CDR2 SQIVND (reference sequence). The CDR3 region is CASSRGQGIYTGELFF. Here the CDR3 DNA reads TGTGCCAGTAGTAGGGGACAGGGAATTTACACCGGGGAGCTGTTTTTT.

This clonotype was seen at least ten times. Since the library was made to target alpha chains, this beta chain is a stray read and its abundance is not meaningful. The gene calls are TRBV6-2 or TRBV6-3 and TRBJ2-3; D remains unclear. This CDR3 spans 12 amino acids. From germline, CDR1 is MNHEY and CDR2 SVGEGT. The ends were cut back, 6 bases at V and 3 bases at J, with 7 bases in the middle. Written as DNA, the CDR3 is TGTGCCAGCAGGCCCGGTACAGATACGCAGTATTTT. Its translation: CASRPGTDTQYF.

This clonotype was counted at least ten times. Since it is a stray read in a library aimed at alpha chains, this beta chain has a size that is not meaningful. The chain joins TRBV3-1 to TRBJ2-5; D is uncertain. The CDR3 sequence is 13 residues long. Per the germline V gene, CDR1 is LGHDT and CDR2 is YNNKEL (reference sequence). Trimming removed 0 bases from V and 4 bases from J, with 6 bases in between. CDR3 DNA: TGTGCCAGCAGCCAAGACACAGTAGAGACCCAGTACTTC. Translating it yields CASSQDTVETQYF.